This entry lists 13 T cell receptor beta chains sequenced from one sample in a study of spatial heterogeneity in lung cancer. TCRdb re-called the 5' RACE reads with MiXCR, one entry per CDR3 protein. The repertoire holds about 120,000 distinct CDR3 sequences, with 9% to 15% as singletons. Time point denoted: blood at routine non-recurrence follow-up after resection. Sequencing of whole RNA from tumor, nontumor lung or frozen PBMC involved no sorting. The sequencing used PBMCs, collected at follow-up. All receptors derive from a male donor with early-stage non-small cell lung cancer.

This clonotype appeared a few times. V is TRBV3-1 and J is TRBJ1-3, with D hard to call. CDR1 and CDR2 from the germline V gene are LGHDT and YNNKEL (reference sequence). This CDR3 has 13 residues. Trimming shortened V by 0 bases and J by 8 bases, and 8 bases separated the two germline ends. The CDR3 region is CASSQDLVDTIYF. CDR3 DNA sequence: TGTGCCAGCAGCCAAGACCTGGTTGACACCATATATTTT.

This chain joins TRBV29-1 and TRBJ2-3, with 9 bases that match TRBD1. The CDR3 is 13 amino acids. Germline trimming cut 7 bases from V and 1 base from J; bases unmatched to any gene: 3. Looked up from germline, CDR1 is SQVTM and CDR2 is ANQGSEA. The CDR3 is CSGDREGTDTQYF. CDR3 nucleotides: TGCAGCGGGGACAGGGAAGGCACAGATACGCAGTATTTT.

This chain joins TRBV6-6 and TRBJ1-1; 9 positions agree with TRBD1. The CDR3 is 12 residues long. Germline V gene lookup returns CDR1 MNHNY and CDR2 SVGAGI (reference sequence). Trimming at V came to 11 bases and at J to 5 bases, leaving 6 bases not matched to a gene. The CDR3 DNA is TGTGCCGGGGGGGACAGGGAAACTGAAGCTTTCTTT. Translating gives CAGGDRETEAFF.

The chain recombines TRBV7-9 with TRBJ2-5; D is unresolved. Trimming removed 1 base from V and 5 bases from J, with 11 bases in between. Germline V gene lookup returns CDR1 SEHNR and CDR2 FQNEAQ (reference sequence). CDR3 length equals 14 residues. CDR3 sequence: CASSLGSGTETQYF. The CDR3, as DNA: TGTGCCAGCAGCTTAGGATCCGGAACGGAGACCCAGTACTTC.

The chain couples TRBV20-1 to TRBJ1-6; D gene uncertain. V was cut by 6 bases and J by 8 bases, with 11 bases left in between. This CDR3 has 12 amino acids. Germline lookup yields CDR1 DFQATT and CDR2 SNEGSKA (reference sequence). The CDR3 coding sequence is TGCAGTGCAGGGAATTCGGATTCACCCCTCCACTTT. It is translated as CSAGNSDSPLHF.

This clonotype was detected ten times or more. This chain links TRBV9 with TRBJ1-1, with 9 bases that match TRBD1. The CDR3 has 18 amino acids. The V gene's germline CDR1 is SGDLS and CDR2 YYNGEE. V shed 0 bases and J 4 bases; nucleotides not matched to a gene: 13. The CDR3 protein is CASSVGVNRGRLGTEAFF. As DNA, the CDR3 is TGTGCCAGCAGCGTAGGAGTAAACAGGGGGCGCTTGGGCACTGAAGCTTTCTTT. Together with reference TRBV9 and TRBJ1-1, the CDR3 gives the full variable domain: DSGVTQTPKHLITATGQRVTLRCSPRSGDLSVYWYQQSLDQGLQFLIQYYNGEERAKGNILERFSAQQFPDLHSELNLSSLELGDSALYFCASSVGVNRGRLGTEAFFGQGTRLTVV.

The chain employs TRBV29-1 and TRBJ2-7; a weak D match, TRBD2 (5 bases). Trimming took 8 bases from V and 5 from J, leaving 22 bases between them. This CDR3 contains 14 residues. CDR1 is SQVTM, CDR2 ANQGSEA, per germline. This chain's CDR3 is CSPSPSSRVHEQYF. The CDR3 DNA reads as TGCAGCCCTTCCCCTTCTTCGCGGGTCCACGAGCAGTACTTC.

The CDR3 bases are TGTGCCAGCAGTTACGGACGTGGCGAGCAGTACTTC. Translated: CASSYGRGEQYF. The rearrangement joins TRBV28 to TRBJ2-7; D call uncertain. Trimming pared 4 bases from V and 6 bases from J, leaving 10 bases between. CDR1 and CDR2 from the germline V gene are MDHEN and SYDVKM. This CDR3 region has 12 residues.

The chain joins TRBV10-1 to TRBJ2-5; 12 nucleotides agree with TRBD2. There are 17 residues in the CDR3. CDR1 is WNHNN and CDR2 is SYGVQD in the germline V gene (reference sequence). V shed 6 bases and J 4 bases; nucleotides not matched to a gene: 12. For the CDR3, the DNA is TGCGCCAGCAGCCTCTCTAGCGGGGGGGCTGTGGGAGAGACCCAGTACTTC. Protein sequence: CASSLSSGGAVGETQYF.

In its sample, this clonotype was seen many times. The chain joins TRBV5-4 to TRBJ2-2; 7 bases match TRBD1. With 4 bases clipped from V and 1 base from J, the junction kept 4 bases outside the gene matches. This CDR3 contains 15 residues. Germline CDR1 and CDR2: SGHNT and YYREEE (reference sequence). CDR3 in amino acids: CASSLDRRNTGELFF. The CDR3 region has the DNA TGTGCCAGCAGCCTGGACAGGAGGAACACCGGGGAGCTGTTTTTT.

This chain connects TRBV18 to TRBJ1-1, with D possibly matching TRBD1 (5 bases). The CDR3 runs to 13 residues. Trimming pared 6 bases from V and 1 base from J, leaving 9 bases between. CDR1 and CDR2 (germline): KGHSH, LQKENI. This CDR3 is CASSTTENTEAFF. The CDR3 nucleotides are TGTGCCAGCTCCACGACAGAGAACACTGAAGCTTTCTTT.

J is TRBJ2-3 and V is TRBV11-2, with D tentatively TRBD1 (5 bases). Trimming pared 5 bases from V and 2 bases from J, leaving 20 bases between. This CDR3 region has 17 residues. CDR1 is SGHAT and CDR2 is FQNNGV in the germline V gene. CDR3 sequence: CASSDPSGLGFTDTQYF. In nucleotides, the CDR3 is TGTGCCAGCAGCGATCCATCAGGGTTAGGTTTCACAGATACGCAGTATTTT.

This clonotype was detected a few times. The rearrangement links TRBV20-1 to TRBJ2-3, with D possibly matching TRBD2 (6 bases). Germline CDR1 is DFQATT and CDR2 is SNEGSKA (reference sequence). The ends were cut back, 3 bases at V and 2 bases at J, with 15 bases in the middle. This CDR3 is 15 amino acids long. The CDR3 nucleotides read TGCAGTGCTAGCCGGGGGACCACGGACACAGATACGCAGTATTTT. Translation: CSASRGTTDTDTQYF.